These 11 T cell receptor beta chains were all obtained from the same sample, sequenced in a study of human T cells and chemical hapten exposure. Time point here: pre-sensitization, week 0. Described treatment: therapeutic diphenylcyclopropenone sensitization with weekly scalp DPC. TCRdb re-analysed the RACE reads in MiXCR, keeping a single row per CDR3 protein. In the table there are 85,000 to 100,000 distinct CDR3 sequences, less than 14% of which are singletons. The sequencing used whole blood, collected in connection with sensitization to the hapten diphenylcyclopropenone (DPC). All receptors come from a woman aged 60-70 years with alopecia areata. Some clones in this sample may be carry-over from other donors' samples.

This clonotype came up a few times. This chain joins TRBV10-3 and TRBJ2-7; 7 nucleotides align to TRBD1. Trimming removed 7 bases from V and 3 bases from J; junction bases left unmatched: 6. This CDR3 is 13 amino acids long. CDR1 is ENHRY and CDR2 is SYGVKD in the germline V gene. In DNA form, the CDR3 reads TGTGCCATCACCCAAGACAGGGTCTACGAGCAGTACTTC. Protein: CAITQDRVYEQYF.

Here the CDR3 DNA reads TGTGCCATCAGCCCCCAGGGGGGCGGGGGATCCCAAGAGACCCAGTACTTC. This codes for CAISPQGGGGSQETQYF. V is TRBV10-3 and J is TRBJ2-5, with D perhaps matching TRBD1 or TRBD2 (7 bases each). V dropped 6 bases and J dropped 1 base, with 21 bases sitting between them. CDR3 length equals 17 residues. CDR1 is ENHRY, CDR2 SYGVKD, per germline.

Comments on this clonotype: An end of the junction does not agree with germline; a read error may underlie this. V usage is TRBV11-2 and J usage is TRBJ2-2, with 9 positions matching TRBD2. Looked up from germline, CDR1 is SGHAT and CDR2 is FQNNGV. This CDR3 spans 16 amino acids. CDR3: CASSLVLAGNIGELFF. CDR3 in DNA: TGTGCCAGCAGCTTAGTACTAGCGGGTAACATCGGGGAGCTGTTTTTT.

Many counts were recorded for this clonotype. The gene calls are TRBV29-1 and TRBJ1-3; D uncertain. Germline CDR1 SQVTM, CDR2 ANQGSEA. The CDR3 covers 12 residues. The V gene lost 6 bases and the J gene lost 4 bases, with 10 bases spanning the gap. CDR3 nucleotides: TGCAGCGTCATCTCTCAGGGAAACACCATATATTTT. Its translation: CSVISQGNTIYF. Based on the CDR3 plus reference TRBV29-1 and TRBJ1-3, the full variable domain is SAVISQKPSRDICQRGTSLTIQCQVDSQVTMMFWYRQQPGQSLTLIATANQGSEATYESGFVIDKFPISRPNLTFSTLTVSNMSPEDSSIYLCSVISQGNTIYFGEGSWLTVV.

This clonotype was seen many times. This chain joins TRBV18 and TRBJ2-5; 11 bases are a match to TRBD2. CDR1 KGHSH and CDR2 LQKENI come from the germline V gene. This CDR3 is 15 amino acids long. V shed 6 bases, J shed 3 bases, and the junction held 6 bases outside the gene matches. CDR3 DNA: TGTGCCAGCTCCCCTCCGGGACTAGCGGAAGAGACCCAGTACTTC. Its protein product is CASSPPGLAEETQYF.

This clonotype was seen many times. V and J are TRBV7-9 and TRBJ2-7, with unresolved D. The CDR3 extends over 15 amino acids. Germline lookup yields CDR1 SEHNR and CDR2 FQNEAQ (reference sequence). The V gene lost 2 bases and the J gene lost 1 base, with 12 bases spanning the gap. Here the CDR3 DNA reads TGTGCCAGCAGCTTATGGTCCGACTGGTCCTACGAGCAGTACTTC. This encodes CASSLWSDWSYEQYF. Full variable domain (remainder filled in from reference TRBV7-9 and TRBJ2-7): DTGVSQNPRHKITKRGQNVTFRCDPISEHNRLYWYRQTLGQGPEFLTYFQNEAQLEKSRLLSDRFSAERPKGSFSTLEIQRTEQGDSAMYLCASSLWSDWSYEQYFGPGTRLTVT.

This clonotype was seen a few times. The V and J genes are TRBV5-1 and TRBJ1-4; 7 bases agree with TRBD1. The V gene end was trimmed by 4 bases and the J gene end by 5 bases; junction bases not matched to a gene: 5. CDR3 length equals 14 residues. The germline V gene encodes CDR1 SGHRS and CDR2 YFSETQ. In DNA form, the CDR3 reads TGCGCCAGCAGCCCGGGACAGTTAAATGAAAAACTGTTTTTT. This translates into CASSPGQLNEKLFF.

The rearrangement links TRBV20-1 to TRBJ2-3; 8 bases agree with TRBD2. The CDR3 spans 13 residues. Germline V CDR1 and CDR2: DFQATT, SNEGSKA (reference sequence). The J segment lost 6 bases and the V segment lost 1 base, leaving 3 bases of the junction unmatched. The CDR3 nucleotides read TGCAGTGCTAGAGCGGGGGGGCGGGATACGCAGTATTTT. It specifies CSARAGGRDTQYF.

Comment on this clonotype: A much larger clone sits a single nucleotide away, making a read error possible. The chain uses TRBV5-1 and TRBJ2-1; D is perhaps TRBD1 (6 bases). The V end was cut by 6 bases, the J end by 6 bases, with 13 bases between. The germline CDR1 and CDR2 sequences are SGHRS and YFSETQ. CDR3 length: 13 residues. The CDR3 is CASNWGPGNEQFF. Written as DNA, the CDR3 is TGCGCCAGCAACTGGGGGCCAGGCAATGAGCAGTTCTTC.

This clonotype was recorded at least ten times. V gene TRBV6-2 or TRBV6-3 combines with J gene TRBJ2-3; D is perhaps TRBD1 (5 bases). The CDR3 has 14 residues. Germline CDR1 is MNHEY and CDR2 is SVGEGT. V lost 7 bases, J lost 0 bases, and 11 bases lay in between. For the CDR3, the DNA is TGTGCCAGCATGAAGACAGAGAGCACAGATACGCAGTATTTT. Its translation is CASMKTESTDTQYF.

This clonotype was detected many times. The chain carries TRBV20-1 and TRBJ1-2, with TRBD1 identical over 9 bases. Germline values: CDR1 DFQATT, CDR2 SNEGSKA (reference sequence). The V and J ends lost 4 bases and 2 bases, in that order; junction bases with no gene match: 2. This CDR3 spans 13 amino acids. The CDR3 sequence is CSATGTGNYGYTF. The DNA for the CDR3 is TGCAGTGCTACAGGGACAGGGAACTATGGCTACACCTTC.